This is a list of T cell receptor beta chains from one sample in a study of cytomegalovirus exposure and HLA in healthy donors. The method was immunoSEQ multiplex PCR; TCRdb's version includes in-frame clones alone and lacks a portion of them. The table shows around 120,000 clones, with about 86% occurring only once. Sequenced input: PBMCs. These receptors all come from a woman aged 25 to 45 in good health and CMV-seronegative. Both conserved end residues are part of each CDR3. A D gene is named only where the DNA matches it firmly. Clone sizes are given selectively: once, few, many, or a class where the clone is expanded.

v_call,clone_size,d_call,j_call,cdr3_aa,cdr3_nt
TRBV9,NA,NA,TRBJ1-4,CASSVGRSTNEKLFF,TGTGCCAGCAGCGTAGGGAGGTCAACTAATGAAAAACTGTTTTTT
TRBV10-3,NA,NA,TRBJ1-1,CAIRDTGTQEAFF,TGTGCCATCAGGGACACCGGGACACAAGAAGCTTTCTTT
TRBV9,few,NA,TRBJ1-1,CASSVSGGTEAFF,TGTGCCAGCAGCGTATCCGGGGGCACTGAAGCTTTCTTT
TRBV9,NA,TRBD1,TRBJ1-1,CASSETGGAPRRPVGTFF,TGTGCCAGCAGCGAAACAGGGGGCGCTCCACGGAGACCAGTAGGAACTTTCTTT
TRBV7-3,NA,NA,TRBJ2-2,CASSLSAKRTGELFF,TGTGCCAGCAGCTTAAGTGCTAAGAGAACCGGGGAGCTGTTTTTT
TRBV27,NA,NA,TRBJ2-1,CASSGRGSSYNEQFF,TGTGCCAGCAGTGGGAGGGGGAGCTCCTACAATGAGCAGTTCTTC
TRBV7-8,NA,NA,TRBJ2-3,CASSLQQDYTDTQYF,TGTGCCAGCAGCTTACAACAAGACTACACAGATACGCAGTATTTT
TRBV10-3,few,TRBD2,TRBJ2-5,CAISVREGAPETQYF,TGTGCCATCAGTGTCCGGGAGGGCGCCCCAGAGACCCAGTACTTC
TRBV6-5,NA,TRBD2,TRBJ2-7,CASSSSGRGGYEQYF,TGTGCCAGCAGTTCCAGCGGGAGGGGTGGCTACGAGCAGTACTTC
TRBV19,once,TRBD1,TRBJ1-5,CASRDLTGDNQPQHF,TGTGCCAGTAGAGACCTGACAGGGGACAATCAGCCCCAGCATTTT
TRBV5-1,NA,NA,TRBJ2-7,CASKEPGVAYEQYF,TGCGCCAGCAAGGAACCAGGGGTCGCCTACGAGCAGTACTTC
TRBV5-1,many,NA,TRBJ2-2,CASSWTGSTGELFF,TGCGCCAGCAGCTGGACTGGTTCCACCGGGGAGCTGTTTTTT
TRBV10-1,NA,NA,TRBJ2-5,CASSLGGEKTQYF,TGCGCCAGCAGCCTAGGGGGGGAAAAGACCCAGTACTTC
TRBV10-1,NA,NA,TRBJ2-3,CASSESGTGTDTQYF,TGCGCCAGCAGTGAAAGCGGTACCGGCACAGATACGCAGTATTTT
TRBV28,NA,TRBD2,TRBJ2-2,CASSFLRREVAGELFF,TGTGCCAGCAGTTTCCTTCGGCGGGAGGTGGCCGGGGAGCTGTTTTTT
TRBV18,once,NA,TRBJ1-1,CASSGRQGSSTEAFF,TGTGCCAGCTCAGGACGGCAGGGTTCTAGCACTGAAGCTTTCTTT
TRBV10-3,NA,TRBD1,TRBJ2-7,CAISEGTGGEYEQYF,TGTGCCATCAGTGAGGGGACAGGGGGAGAGTACGAGCAGTACTTC
TRBV6-4,NA,NA,TRBJ2-7,CASSRDAYEQYF,TGTGCCAGCAGCAGGGATGCCTACGAGCAGTACTTC
TRBV5-8,NA,NA,TRBJ2-1,CASSTMEESSYNEQFF,TGTGCCAGCAGCACAATGGAGGAAAGCTCCTACAATGAGCAGTTCTTC
TRBV28,NA,NA,TRBJ2-7,CASRRPGTQHEQYF,TGTGCCAGCAGGAGACCTGGGACTCAGCACGAGCAGTACTTC
TRBV5-5,NA,NA,TRBJ2-2,CASSLYYGGTDTGELFF,TGTGCCAGCAGCTTGTATTATGGGGGCACAGACACCGGGGAGCTGTTTTTT
TRBV21-1,NA,NA,TRBJ2-2,CASSKGEAWTGAGELFF,TGTGCCAGCAGCAAAGGGGAGGCATGGACAGGAGCCGGGGAGCTGTTTTTT
TRBV5-1,NA,TRBD2,TRBJ2-3,CASSASGLESTDTQYF,TGCGCCAGCAGCGCGTCGGGACTAGAAAGCACAGATACGCAGTATTTT
TRBV6-5,NA,TRBD1,TRBJ2-5,CASRIGQGEETQYF,TGTGCCAGCAGAATAGGACAGGGGGAGGAGACCCAGTACTTC
TRBV14,NA,NA,TRBJ1-2,CASSQEAFPLYGYTF,TGTGCCAGCAGCCAAGAAGCCTTCCCCCTCTATGGCTACACCTTC
TRBV30,medium-sized,NA,TRBJ1-4,CAWISSEKLFF,TGTGCCTGGATCTCCTCCGAAAAACTGTTTTTT
TRBV5-1,NA,TRBD1,TRBJ2-5,CASRPGTGETQYF,TGCGCCAGCAGGCCCGGGACAGGGGAGACCCAGTACTTC
TRBV5-4,NA,TRBD2,TRBJ2-1,CASSAGPGLAGVHEQFF,TGTGCCAGCAGCGCGGGACCGGGACTAGCGGGAGTCCATGAGCAGTTCTTC
TRBV27,NA,TRBD1,TRBJ1-2,CASSTYDRGHDGYTF,TGTGCCAGCAGTACCTACGACAGGGGGCACGATGGCTACACCTTC
TRBV7-2,NA,TRBD1,TRBJ1-5,CASTKTGGNQPQHF,TGTGCCAGCACCAAAACAGGGGGAAATCAGCCCCAGCATTTT
TRBV19,NA,TRBD1,TRBJ1-4,CASSSRTGKDEKLFF,TGTGCCAGTAGTTCCCGGACAGGGAAGGACGAAAAACTGTTTTTT
TRBV28,NA,TRBD2,TRBJ2-3,CASSLPLGGNTDTQYF,TGTGCCAGCAGTCTCCCTCTGGGGGGGAACACAGATACGCAGTATTTT
TRBV4-1,NA,TRBD1,TRBJ2-7,CASSQGGTGTYEQYF,TGCGCCAGCAGCCAAGGGGGGACAGGGACCTACGAGCAGTACTTC
TRBV27,NA,TRBD1,TRBJ2-1,CASSLSKGQGSSYNEQFF,TGTGCCAGCAGTTTATCGAAGGGACAGGGTAGCTCCTACAATGAGCAGTTCTTC
TRBV5-5,NA,TRBD2,TRBJ2-1,CASSSSGGGYNEQFF,TGTGCCAGCAGCAGTAGCGGGGGGGGTTACAATGAGCAGTTCTTC
TRBV6-1,NA,TRBD2,TRBJ2-3,CASTKREGTDTQYF,TGTGCCAGCACCAAGCGGGAGGGAACAGATACGCAGTATTTT
TRBV4-1,NA,NA,TRBJ2-7,CASSQGPLDPPTTYEQYF,TGCGCCAGCAGCCAAGGGCCCTTGGACCCGCCGACTACCTACGAGCAGTACTTC
TRBV18,NA,NA,TRBJ2-7,CASSPGANYEQYF,TGTGCCAGCTCACCAGGGGCCAACTACGAGCAGTACTTC
TRBV12-5,NA,TRBD2,TRBJ2-1,CASGASGTVNEQFF,TGTGCGAGCGGGGCTAGCGGGACAGTCAATGAGCAGTTCTTC
TRBV6-1,few,TRBD1,TRBJ2-5,CASSGPGQGGETQYF,TGTGCCAGCAGTGGCCCTGGACAGGGGGGGGAGACCCAGTACTTC
TRBV6-5,NA,TRBD1,TRBJ1-1,CASRLGQGRAFF,TGTGCCAGCAGACTCGGACAGGGGAGAGCTTTCTTT
TRBV11-2,NA,TRBD1,TRBJ2-5,CASSRGGQGGQETQYF,TGTGCCAGCAGCCGCGGAGGACAGGGGGGCCAAGAGACCCAGTACTTC
TRBV10-3,NA,TRBD1,TRBJ2-1,CAISEEWGTGGKNEQFF,TGTGCCATCAGTGAGGAGTGGGGGACAGGGGGCAAAAATGAGCAGTTCTTC
TRBV25-1,NA,NA,TRBJ2-1,CASSEYQRAGNNEQFF,TGTGCCAGCAGTGAATATCAGCGGGCGGGAAACAATGAGCAGTTCTTC